The text below deals with one TCR beta chain. Its antigen is not identified. This sample stems from a study of cytomegalovirus exposure and HLA in healthy donors. Points from the study as a whole: In vitro checks showed that a few CMV-associated chains really do target CMV antigens. According to the study, around 160 TCR beta chains were cytomegalovirus-associated. The classifier, whose performance was assessed in both the original and validation cohorts, reportedly diagnosed cytomegalovirus status with high specificity and sensitivity.

The donors were members of the validation cohort, which comprised about 120 subjects and was separate from the first cohort of about 700 subjects. Repertoires were generated with immunoSEQ multiplex PCR, while TCRdb's copy carries only in-frame clones and drops some. This repertoire shows some 190,000 clones, 86% found once; its top ten account for 7.2%. The CDR3 totals 15 residues. Trimming removed 4 bases at V and 0 bases at J, with 12 bases between. The germline gives CDR1 ENHRY, CDR2 SYGVKD. This clonotype was sampled from a man aged 25 to 40 in good health and CMV-seropositive. The sample comprised PBMCs. The chain is built from TRBV10-3 and TRBJ1-2; D gene ambiguous. In DNA form, the CDR3 reads TGTGCCATCAGTGGTAGTGCTGGAGCTAACTATGGCTACACCTTC. It translates to CAISGSAGANYGYTF.